Shown below are 26 T cell receptor beta chains from a single sample sequenced in a study of CD8 T cells in Susac syndrome. With random hexamers, roughly 0.45 to 1 ug RNA was reverse transcribed. TCRdb called the immunoSEQ multiplex PCR reads again in MiXCR, with one record for every CDR3 protein. The data show approximately 260,000 distinct CDR3 sequences, almost 97% seen once. Material: CD4+ T cells from PBMCs. These receptors were taken from a human donor with Susac syndrome.

The genes are TRBV4-1 and TRBJ2-7, with D unresolved. The CDR3 totals 16 residues. Trimming removed 1 base from V and 2 bases from J, with 15 bases in between. The V gene's germline CDR1 is MGHRA and CDR2 YSYEKL. The CDR3 region has the DNA TGCGCCAGCAGCCAAGTTCTATCCTGGGGAACCTACGAGCAGTACTTC. Residues: CASSQVLSWGTYEQYF.

The chain joins TRBV20-1 to TRBJ2-3; 8 nucleotides line up with TRBD1. There are 13 residues in the CDR3. Trimming at V came to 2 bases and at J to 5 bases, leaving 3 bases not matched to a gene. In germline, CDR1 is DFQATT, CDR2 SNEGSKA (reference sequence). The CDR3 sequence is CSARIQGGDTQYF. CDR3 bases: TGCAGTGCTAGAATACAGGGGGGAGATACGCAGTATTTT.

This clonotype was counted once. The V and J genes are TRBV4-2 and TRBJ2-1, with 10 bases identical to TRBD2. After removal of 3 bases from V and 5 bases from J, the junction contained 7 bases not matched to a gene. The CDR3 extends over 16 amino acids. Germline CDR1 reads LGHNA; CDR2 reads YNFKEQ. The CDR3 is CASSQVAGGLNNEQFF. The CDR3 nucleotides read TGTGCCAGCAGCCAGGTAGCGGGAGGCCTTAACAATGAGCAGTTCTTC.

CDR3 nucleotides: TGTGCCAGCAGTTCAATTGCGGGACTAGCCAATGAGCAGTTCTTC. Translated: CASSSIAGLANEQFF. V and J are TRBV11-2 and TRBJ2-1; 9 nucleotides agree with TRBD2. The CDR3 is 15 amino acids. The germline CDR1 and CDR2 sequences are SGHAT and FQNNGV. Trimming at V came to 6 bases and at J to 6 bases, leaving 9 bases not matched to a gene.

The J gene is TRBJ1-1, the V gene TRBV2; tentatively, D is TRBD1 (5 bases). Germline V CDR1 and CDR2: SNHLY, FYNNEI. This CDR3 spans 15 amino acids. Trimming took 7 bases from V and 6 from J, leaving 21 bases between them. The CDR3 sequence: CASTETWTGAAEAFF. CDR3 coding DNA: TGTGCCAGCACCGAAACTTGGACTGGGGCCGCTGAAGCTTTCTTT.

J is TRBJ2-7 and V is TRBV9; 9 bases are shared with TRBD2. The V gene end was trimmed by 0 bases and the J gene end by 6 bases; junction bases not matched to a gene: 7. The V gene's germline CDR1 is SGDLS and CDR2 YYNGEE. This CDR3 is 15 amino acids long. Here the CDR3 reads CASSVGLAGAIEQYF. DNA for the CDR3: TGTGCCAGCAGCGTAGGATTAGCGGGAGCAATCGAGCAGTACTTC. Supplemented by reference TRBV9 and TRBJ2-7, the full variable domain reads DSGVTQTPKHLITATGQRVTLRCSPRSGDLSVYWYQQSLDQGLQFLIQYYNGEERAKGNILERFSAQQFPDLHSELNLSSLELGDSALYFCASSVGLAGAIEQYFGPGTRLTVT.

This CDR3 is CASSERGGFQPQHF. Written as DNA, the CDR3 is TGTGCCAGCAGCGAAAGGGGGGGGTTTCAGCCCCAGCATTTT. The chain combines TRBV9 with TRBJ1-5, with a weak D call TRBD1 (6 bases). This CDR3 region has 14 residues. V lost 3 bases and J lost 6, with 13 bases in between. CDR1 is SGDLS and CDR2 is YYNGEE in the germline V gene.

The chain links TRBV6-5 to TRBJ2-1; the D is unclear. V lost 6 bases and J lost 6, with 6 bases in between. The CDR3 runs 11 residues. Per germline, CDR1 MNHEY and CDR2 SVGAGI. The CDR3 DNA is TGTGCCAGCAGCCGGACCAATGAGCAGTTCTTC. Translation: CASSRTNEQFF.

J is TRBJ2-1 and V is TRBV29-1; 8 bases line up with TRBD1. The CDR3 spans 14 residues. Trimming at V came to 7 bases and at J to 8 bases, leaving 13 bases not matched to a gene. CDR1 and CDR2 (germline): SQVTM, ANQGSEA. This chain's CDR3 is CSGKRGQDFDEQFF. The CDR3 DNA reads as TGCAGCGGTAAACGGGGACAGGATTTCGATGAGCAGTTCTTC.

The rearrangement joins TRBV20-1 to TRBJ1-4; D remains unclear. This CDR3 is built from 12 residues. Trimming removed 8 bases at V and 0 bases at J, with 7 bases between. Germline V gene lookup returns CDR1 DFQATT and CDR2 SNEGSKA (reference sequence). The CDR3 here is CSPLATNEKLFF. In DNA, the CDR3 is TGCAGTCCACTTGCAACTAATGAAAAACTGTTTTTT.

V is TRBV5-1 and J is TRBJ2-5, with D unclear. Trimming took off 4 bases at V and 1 base at J, with 5 bases between the two ends. This CDR3 is built from 12 residues. In germline, CDR1 is SGHRS, CDR2 YFSETQ. DNA of the CDR3: TGCGCCAGCAGCGGAATCCAAGAGACCCAGTACTTC. Translating gives CASSGIQETQYF. Looking up the rest from reference TRBV5-1 and TRBJ2-5 gives the full variable domain: KAGVTQTPRYLIKTRGQQVTLSCSPISGHRSVSWYQQTPGQGLQFLFEYFSETQRNKGNFPGRFSGRQFSNSRSEMNVSTLELGDSALYLCASSGIQETQYFGPGTRLLVL.

This clonotype was counted once. V is TRBV5-1 and J is TRBJ2-2, with 11 nucleotides matching TRBD2. The CDR3 extends over 16 amino acids. Germline assignment: CDR1 SGHRS and CDR2 YFSETQ. With V trimmed by 2 bases and J by 6 bases, 6 bases remained unmatched. CDR3 loop: CASSFITSGSAGELFF. As DNA, the CDR3 is TGCGCCAGCAGCTTTATAACTAGCGGGAGCGCCGGGGAGCTGTTTTTT. The entire variable domain, with the rest obtained from reference TRBV5-1 and TRBJ2-2, is as follows: KAGVTQTPRYLIKTRGQQVTLSCSPISGHRSVSWYQQTPGQGLQFLFEYFSETQRNKGNFPGRFSGRQFSNSRSEMNVSTLELGDSALYLCASSFITSGSAGELFFGEGSRLTVL.

V is TRBV20-1 and J is TRBJ2-3, with 10 bases matching TRBD2. Per the germline V gene, CDR1 is DFQATT and CDR2 is SNEGSKA (reference sequence). With 3 bases clipped from V and 3 bases from J, the junction kept 6 bases outside the gene matches. CDR3 size: 15 residues. CDR3 in amino acids: CSASKREGPTDTQYF. The DNA of the CDR3 is TGCAGTGCTAGCAAGCGGGAGGGCCCTACAGATACGCAGTATTTT.

CDR3 region: CASSMTPTVAYEQYF. The CDR3 DNA sequence: TGTGCCAGCAGCATGACTCCCACTGTAGCCTACGAGCAGTACTTC. The chain couples TRBV9 to TRBJ2-7; D call uncertain. Per the germline V gene, CDR1 is SGDLS and CDR2 is YYNGEE. The length of the CDR3 is 15 residues. The ends were cut back, 4 bases at V and 2 bases at J, with 16 bases in the middle.

The V call is TRBV6-5, the J call TRBJ2-7; 10 bases line up with TRBD1. CDR1 MNHEY and CDR2 SVGAGI come from the germline V gene. This CDR3 contains 14 residues. With V trimmed by 6 bases and J by 3 bases, 5 bases remained unmatched. This chain's CDR3 is CASRRDRGVYEQYF. CDR3 DNA: TGTGCCAGCAGGCGGGACAGGGGAGTCTACGAGCAGTACTTC.

The rearrangement links TRBV27 to TRBJ1-1, with D maybe TRBD1 (5 bases). From germline, CDR1 is MNHEY and CDR2 SMNVEV (reference sequence). The CDR3 length is 14 residues. V shed 5 bases and J shed 7 bases, with 17 bases lying between them. The CDR3 nucleotides read TGTGCCAGCAGTCTAAATTCTGGACACTATGAAGCTTTCTTT. Translation gives CASSLNSGHYEAFF.

The chain uses TRBV20-1 and TRBJ2-5; 7 nucleotides match TRBD1. The CDR3 has 17 amino acids. Per the germline V gene, CDR1 is DFQATT and CDR2 is SNEGSKA (reference sequence). V lost 4 bases, J lost 2 bases, and 16 bases stayed unmatched. CDR3 loop: CSAILLPDGTDQETQYF. The DNA of the CDR3 is TGCAGTGCTATTCTTTTACCAGATGGGACAGATCAAGAGACCCAGTACTTC.

The chain recombines TRBV6-5 with TRBJ2-5, with 9 nucleotides matching TRBD2. The germline V gene encodes CDR1 MNHEY and CDR2 SVGAGI. Trimming removed 6 bases from V and 1 base from J; junction bases left unmatched: 6. The CDR3 has 15 residues. CDR3 residues: CASSRLAETQETQYF. The CDR3 nucleotides read TGTGCCAGCAGCCGACTAGCGGAGACCCAAGAGACCCAGTACTTC.

The chain couples TRBV4-2 to TRBJ2-7, with 11 bases that match TRBD1. Trimming cost V 4 bases and J 4 bases; bases outside gene matches: 6. The germline CDR1 and CDR2 sequences are LGHNA and YNFKEQ. The CDR3 has 15 amino acids. DNA for the CDR3: TGTGCCAGCAGCCGACCGGGACAGGGGGATTACGAGCAGTACTTC. As protein: CASSRPGQGDYEQYF.

The V gene is TRBV20-1, the J gene TRBJ2-1, with D possibly being TRBD2 (6 bases). CDR3 length: 14 amino acids. Germline CDR1 reads DFQATT; CDR2 reads SNEGSKA (reference sequence). The V end lost 2 bases, the J end lost 10 bases, and 18 bases lay between the germline ends. CDR3 sequence (DNA): TGCAGTGCTAGAAAGCGACTAGGGGTAGGAGAGCAGTTCTTC. Translating gives CSARKRLGVGEQFF.

The rearrangement uses TRBV29-1 and TRBJ2-6; maybe TRBD1 (7 bases). Germline V gene data show CDR1 as SQVTM and CDR2 as ANQGSEA. This CDR3 contains 13 residues. The germline V and J ends were trimmed by 6 bases and 6 bases, with 12 bases remaining between them. CDR3 coding DNA: TGCAGCGTAGGGGGCGGGGAGGCCAACGTCCTGACTTTC. Translated, it gives CSVGGGEANVLTF.

CDR3 sequence reads: CASSQDGQGDEAFF. The DNA of the CDR3 is TGTGCCAGCAGCCAAGACGGACAGGGGGATGAAGCTTTCTTT. The rearrangement uses TRBV4-2 and TRBJ1-1, with 10 bases identical to TRBD1. Germline V gene lookup returns CDR1 LGHNA and CDR2 YNFKEQ. CDR3 size: 14 residues. V lost 0 bases to trimming and J lost 7 bases; unmatched junction nucleotides: 2.

This clonotype was recorded only once. The chain carries TRBV9 and TRBJ2-1; the D gene is possibly TRBD2 (6 bases). Germline V gives CDR1 SGDLS, CDR2 YYNGEE. The ends were cut back, 2 bases at V and 10 bases at J, with 13 bases in the middle. The CDR3 contains 13 residues. The CDR3 here is CASSVLGGIEQFF. For the CDR3, the DNA is TGTGCCAGCAGCGTCCTTGGCGGGATCGAGCAGTTCTTC.

V usage is TRBV29-1 and J usage is TRBJ2-1, with 7 bases matching TRBD2. The CDR3 is made up of 15 amino acids. V lost 7 bases and J lost 8; bases outside the gene matches: 17. Germline CDR1 is SQVTM and CDR2 is ANQGSEA. The CDR3 DNA is TGCAGCGACCTTTCGCGGACTAGTTATATCGATGAGCAGTTCTTC. It is translated as CSDLSRTSYIDEQFF.

The chain combines TRBV28 with TRBJ2-3, with D possibly matching TRBD2 (5 bases). The CDR3 has 14 amino acids. Per the germline V gene, CDR1 is MDHEN and CDR2 is SYDVKM. With 3 bases removed from V and 3 bases from J, the gap between germline ends came to 10 bases. The CDR3, as DNA: TGTGCCAGCAGTTTCCCGATAGCGACAGATACGCAGTATTTT. Amino acid sequence: CASSFPIATDTQYF.

V and J are TRBV20-1 and TRBJ2-1; the D is unclear. CDR3 length: 16 residues. The germline V gene has CDR1 DFQATT and CDR2 SNEGSKA (reference sequence). V was trimmed by 0 bases and J by 0 bases, leaving 12 bases between them. The CDR3 sequence: CSARDPDPSSYNEQFF. The CDR3, as DNA: TGCAGTGCTAGAGATCCCGACCCGAGCTCCTACAATGAGCAGTTCTTC.